These 21 T cell receptor beta chains were all obtained from the same sample, sequenced in a study of blood T cell repertoires in COVID-19. Data came from immunoSEQ multiplex PCR; TCRdb stores just in-frame clones and leaves some out. The sample consists of about 480,000 clones, approximately 88% of them appearing once. Material for sequencing was PBMCs or T cells enriched from blood (not recorded which). The receptors shown here come from a woman aged 40 to 50 who had recovered from COVID-19.

This clone came up once. The same CDR3 also results from other DNA sequences found in this sample. The V gene is TRBV5-1, the J gene TRBJ1-1; D is undetermined. The CDR3 runs 14 residues. In germline, CDR1 is SGHRS, CDR2 YFSETQ. With 0 bases removed from V and 0 bases from J, the gap between germline ends came to 6 bases. The CDR3 protein is CASSLARMNTEAFF. CDR3 DNA: TGCGCCAGCAGCTTGGCCAGAATGAACACTGAAGCTTTCTTT.

The chain is built from TRBV7-9 and TRBJ2-1; D is unclear. With 3 bases removed from V and 0 bases from J, the gap between germline ends came to 18 bases. CDR3 length: 18 residues. CDR1 and CDR2 from the germline V gene are SEHNR and FQNEAQ (reference sequence). This CDR3 reads CASSFMVRALSSYNEQFF. CDR3 nucleotide sequence: TGTGCCAGCAGCTTTATGGTGCGAGCGTTAAGCTCCTACAATGAGCAGTTCTTC. Full variable domain (missing parts from reference TRBV7-9 and TRBJ2-1): DTGVSQNPRHKITKRGQNVTFRCDPISEHNRLYWYRQTLGQGPEFLTYFQNEAQLEKSRLLSDRFSAERPKGSFSTLEIQRTEQGDSAMYLCASSFMVRALSSYNEQFFGPGTRLTVL.

This chain connects TRBV27 to TRBJ2-7; D is possibly TRBD2 (5 bases). CDR1 MNHEY and CDR2 SMNVEV come from the germline V gene (reference sequence). Trimming left V 4 bases short and J 1 base short, with 8 bases between. The CDR3 length is 13 residues. The CDR3 region is CASSSLGSYEQYF. CDR3 bases: TGTGCCAGCAGTTCACTAGGTTCCTACGAGCAGTACTTC.

This clone was seen a few times. The chain is built from TRBV25-1 and TRBJ2-6, with 10 bases fitting TRBD1. CDR3 length equals 16 residues. V lost 8 bases to trimming and J lost 0 bases; unmatched junction nucleotides: 4. CDR1 is MGHDK, CDR2 SYGVNS, per germline. DNA of the CDR3: TGTGCCAGCGCCAGGACAGGGGGCTCTGGGGCCAACGTCCTGACTTTC. Translation gives CASARTGGSGANVLTF. The full variable domain, its missing parts supplied by reference TRBV25-1 and TRBJ2-6, is EADIYQTPRYLVIGTGKKITLECSQTMGHDKMYWYQQDPGMELHLIHYSYGVNSTEKGDLSSESTVSRIRTEHFPLTLESARPSHTSQYLCASARTGGSGANVLTFGAGSRLTVL.

J is TRBJ2-1 and V is TRBV2; D may be TRBD2 (6 bases). V was trimmed by 6 bases and J by 5 bases, leaving 20 bases between them. In germline, CDR1 is SNHLY, CDR2 FYNNEI. The CDR3 contains 16 residues. In nucleotides, the CDR3 is TGTGCCAGCAGGTCACGGATTAGCGGTACTCACAATGAGCAGTTCTTC. Its protein is CASRSRISGTHNEQFF.

The V call is TRBV19, the J call TRBJ1-2; 7 bases fit TRBD1. From germline, CDR1 is LNHDA and CDR2 SQIVND (reference sequence). The CDR3 is made up of 14 amino acids. Losses at the gene ends were 5 bases for V and 0 bases for J; bases not matched to a gene: 3. CDR3 protein: CASSGQETNYGYTF. The CDR3 DNA reads as TGTGCCAGTAGTGGACAGGAGACTAACTATGGCTACACCTTC. The entire variable domain, with the rest obtained from reference TRBV19 and TRBJ1-2, is as follows: DGGITQSPKYLFRKEGQNVTLSCEQNLNHDAMYWYRQDPGQGLRLIYYSQIVNDFQKGDIAEGYSVSREKKESFPLTVTSAQKNPTAFYLCASSGQETNYGYTFGSGTRLTVV.

The table lists this clone with a count of one. The chain has TRBV6-5 and TRBJ1-2; tentative D call: TRBD1 (6 bases). This CDR3 has 13 amino acids. The V end was cut by 5 bases, the J end by 4 bases, with 11 bases between. The germline V gene has CDR1 MNHEY and CDR2 SVGAGI. The CDR3 protein is CASSTGPPYGYTF. The CDR3 nucleotides are TGTGCCAGCAGTACAGGGCCCCCCTATGGCTACACCTTC.

This clone was seen a single time. The CDR3 DNA follows: TGTGCCATCGCAGGAACTAGCGGGAGTCCCCACGAGCAGTACTTC. Translating gives CAIAGTSGSPHEQYF. This sequence joins TRBV10-3 and TRBJ2-7, with TRBD2 matching 11 bases. The germline V gene encodes CDR1 ENHRY and CDR2 SYGVKD. V shed 8 bases and J 5 bases; nucleotides not matched to a gene: 11. CDR3 length: 15 amino acids.

The chain is built from TRBV4-1 and TRBJ2-1; D not resolved. The length of the CDR3 is 16 residues. The germline gives CDR1 MGHRA, CDR2 YSYEKL. V lost 4 bases, J lost 1 base, and 14 bases lay in between. The CDR3 sequence is CASSREALESYNEQFF. CDR3 DNA sequence: TGCGCCAGCAGCCGCGAGGCCCTGGAGTCCTACAATGAGCAGTTCTTC.

V gene TRBV24-1 combines with J gene TRBJ2-7, with D tentatively TRBD1 (6 bases). CDR3 size: 16 residues. From germline, CDR1 is KGHDR and CDR2 SFDVKD. V gave up 2 bases and J gave up 0 bases, with 13 bases separating them. CDR3 amino acids: CATSDSRQATSYEQYF. CDR3 sequence (DNA): TGTGCCACCAGTGATTCGCGACAGGCAACCTCCTACGAGCAGTACTTC.

Details on this clone: Different DNA sequences within this sample yield the same CDR3. V is TRBV12-3 or TRBV12-4 and J is TRBJ2-7; weak D call: TRBD2 (5 bases). Trimming removed 3 bases at V and 0 bases at J, with 6 bases between. This CDR3 has 13 residues. For the CDR3, the DNA is TGTGCCAGCAGTTTTCGGGGCTCCTACGAGCAGTACTTC. It yields the protein CASSFRGSYEQYF.

This sequence joins TRBV28 and TRBJ1-2, with TRBD1 matching 7 bases. V lost 4 bases to trimming and J lost 3 bases; unmatched junction nucleotides: 5. The CDR3 covers 14 residues. Germline CDR1 reads MDHEN; CDR2 reads SYDVKM. The CDR3: CASSSPDRDYGYTF. CDR3 nucleotides: TGTGCCAGCAGTTCCCCCGACAGGGACTATGGCTACACCTTC.

The chain is built from TRBV18 and TRBJ2-5; D gene unclear. The V end was cut by 1 base, the J end by 5 bases, with 17 bases between. Per germline, CDR1 KGHSH and CDR2 LQKENI. The CDR3 length is 16 residues. The CDR3 nucleotides read TGTGCCAGCTCACCACGGGTCTCGCGGCCGGCGGAGACCCAGTACTTC. Translated: CASSPRVSRPAETQYF.

The V and J genes are TRBV11-2 and TRBJ2-7, with D unclear. The CDR3 totals 13 residues. The V gene's germline CDR1 is SGHAT and CDR2 FQNNGV. The germline V and J ends were trimmed by 2 bases and 5 bases, with 10 bases remaining between them. CDR3 residues: CASSLFSPDEQYF. The CDR3 DNA is TGTGCCAGCAGCTTATTTTCCCCCGACGAGCAGTACTTC.

The chain joins TRBV9 to TRBJ2-1, with 10 bases that match TRBD2. V shed 0 bases and J 8 bases; nucleotides not matched to a gene: 5. The CDR3 contains 15 residues. Looked up from germline, CDR1 is SGDLS and CDR2 is YYNGEE. The CDR3 reads CASSVASGSGHEQFF. The DNA for the CDR3 is TGTGCCAGCAGCGTAGCTAGCGGGAGTGGACATGAGCAGTTCTTC.

This rearrangement joins TRBV7-8 to TRBJ1-6; D is undetermined. The CDR3 is made up of 16 amino acids. V was cut by 4 bases and J by 0 bases, with 10 bases left in between. Germline CDR1 and CDR2: SGHVS and FQNEAQ. The CDR3 region is CASSSSGSSYNSPLHF. CDR3 bases: TGTGCCAGCAGCTCCTCCGGGAGCTCCTATAATTCACCCCTCCACTTT.

The chain has TRBV6-5 and TRBJ2-1; 11 bases agree with TRBD2. With V trimmed by 6 bases and J by 2 bases, 3 bases remained unmatched. The CDR3 has 15 amino acids. Germline V gene data show CDR1 as MNHEY and CDR2 as SVGAGI. The chain's CDR3 is CASSPLAGAYNEQFF. CDR3 nucleotides: TGTGCCAGCAGCCCACTAGCGGGGGCCTACAATGAGCAGTTCTTC.

CDR3 sequence: CASSPMGGGPIYEQYF. CDR3 sequence (DNA): TGTGCCAGCTCACCAATGGGGGGAGGGCCGATCTACGAGCAGTACTTC. The chain couples TRBV18 to TRBJ2-7; TRBD2 agrees at 7 bases. In germline, CDR1 is KGHSH, CDR2 LQKENI. This CDR3 is 16 amino acids long. Trimming cost V 2 bases and J 3 bases; bases outside gene matches: 10.

The chain employs TRBV11-2 and TRBJ1-2; tentatively, D is TRBD1 (5 bases). The CDR3 extends over 14 amino acids. Germline values: CDR1 SGHAT, CDR2 FQNNGV. Trimming cost V 5 bases and J 8 bases, with 18 bases left between them. The CDR3 protein is CASSPQRGDGGYTF. DNA for the CDR3: TGTGCCAGCAGCCCCCAACGGGGGGATGGCGGCTACACCTTC. The whole variable domain, filled in from reference TRBV11-2 and TRBJ1-2, reads EAGVAQSPRYKIIEKRQSVAFWCNPISGHATLYWYQQILGQGPKLLIQFQNNGVVDDSQLPKDRFSAERLKGVDSTLKIQPAKLEDSAVYLCASSPQRGDGGYTFGSGTRLTVV.

This chain links TRBV9 with TRBJ2-3; 9 bases align to TRBD2. The CDR3 is 16 amino acids. Germline lookup yields CDR1 SGDLS and CDR2 YYNGEE. J gave up 2 bases and V 0 bases, and 4 bases lay outside the gene matches. The CDR3 protein is CASSVAAGGLTDTQYF. The CDR3 DNA reads as TGTGCCAGCAGCGTAGCAGCGGGAGGCCTCACAGATACGCAGTATTTT.

The V and J genes are TRBV27 and TRBJ1-1; TRBD1 is a possible D gene (6 bases). With 4 bases removed from V and 3 bases from J, the gap between germline ends came to 15 bases. Germline V gene sequence: CDR1 MNHEY, CDR2 SMNVEV (reference sequence). The CDR3 runs 15 residues. CDR3 residues: CASSSPGTLHTEAFF. The CDR3 bases are TGTGCCAGCAGTTCCCCTGGGACACTCCACACTGAAGCTTTCTTT.